This TCR beta chain was recovered during a study of EBV T-cell therapy then PD-1 blockade in nasopharyngeal carcinoma. CDR3 size: 16 residues. Germline V gives CDR1 KGHDR, CDR2 SFDVKD. With V trimmed by 4 bases and J by 3 bases, 4 bases remained unmatched. Repertoires were generated with immunoSEQ multiplex PCR, while TCRdb's copy carries only in-frame clones and drops some. The table has some 20,000 clones, around 82% seen once. This clone was counted between two and nine times. Its antigen remains unknown. Treatment described: AdE1-LMPpoly-expanded autologous EBV-specific T-cell therapy followed by anti-PD-1 nivolumab.

The sequence derives from a man aged 35-49 years with nasopharyngeal carcinoma. The chain combines TRBV24-1 with TRBJ1-5, with TRBD1 matching 11 bases. The material sequenced was CD8+ T cells from blood, taken at day 33 from a patient whose treatment included autologous EBV-specific T cells and nivolumab. This CDR3 is CATSDGTGGTNQPQHF. The CDR3 DNA reads TGTGCCACCAGTGACGGGACAGGGGGTACCAATCAGCCCCAGCATTTT.